These 13 T cell receptor beta chains were sequenced from one sample in a study of blood T cell repertoires in COVID-19. Profiling relied on immunoSEQ multiplex PCR, and the TCRdb table lists in-frame clones only, not all of them. This table has around 130,000 clones, 75% to 90% appearing once. The source material was peripheral blood. Receptors originate from a human donor in a cohort sampled during active COVID-19.

This chain uses TRBV5-4 with TRBJ1-2; D remains ambiguous. The CDR3 extends over 14 amino acids. The germline V and J ends were trimmed by 0 bases and 5 bases, with 11 bases remaining between them. In germline, CDR1 is SGHNT, CDR2 YYREEE (reference sequence). The CDR3 reads CASSLDVAGYGYTF. The CDR3 bases are TGTGCCAGCAGCTTGGATGTGGCGGGGTATGGCTACACCTTC.

The genes are TRBV4-3 and TRBJ2-1; 7 positions match TRBD1. V lost 1 base, J lost 1 base, and 1 base stayed unmatched. Germline-derived CDR1 and CDR2 are LGHNA and YSLEER. The CDR3 totals 15 residues. CDR3 protein: CASSQAGGSYNEQFF. The CDR3 DNA sequence: TGCGCCAGCAGCCAAGCAGGGGGTTCCTACAATGAGCAGTTCTTC.

This chain joins TRBV27 and TRBJ2-7, with 8 bases that match TRBD1. The junction had 10 bases not matched to a gene; V was cut back by 6 bases and J by 3 bases. Germline V gene data show CDR1 as MNHEY and CDR2 as SMNVEV (reference sequence). The CDR3 runs 15 residues. CDR3 protein: CASSRDRGSFYEQYV. Here the CDR3 DNA reads TGTGCCAGCAGCCGCGACAGGGGCTCCTTCTACGAGCAGTACGTC.

The chain joins TRBV4-3 to TRBJ1-2; D gene uncertain. This CDR3 has 16 amino acids. Trimming took 0 bases from V and 0 from J, leaving 11 bases between them. CDR1 is LGHNA, CDR2 YSLEER, per germline. The CDR3 is CASSQDTRSTNYGYTF. Written as DNA, the CDR3 is TGCGCCAGCAGCCAAGATACTAGAAGTACTAACTATGGCTACACCTTC.

The genes are TRBV9 and TRBJ1-2; TRBD1 is a possible D gene (6 bases). The CDR3 has 15 amino acids. V shed 0 bases and J shed 8 bases, with 17 bases lying between them. Germline loops: CDR1 SGDLS, CDR2 YYNGEE. CDR3: CASSVAGHRTGGYTF. The CDR3 DNA follows: TGTGCCAGCAGCGTAGCGGGACATCGTACGGGGGGCTACACCTTC.

A word on this clone: This same CDR3 is encoded by further DNA sequences in the sample. The gene calls are TRBV28 and TRBJ1-3; no clear D gene. The V end lost 3 bases, the J end lost 4 bases, and 13 bases lay between the germline ends. CDR1 is MDHEN and CDR2 is SYDVKM in the germline V gene. CDR3 size: 15 residues. In DNA form, the CDR3 reads TGTGCCAGCAGTTTTCTAGCCGGTGCCGGAAACACCATATATTTT. It specifies CASSFLAGAGNTIYF.

The chain uses TRBV5-1 and TRBJ1-1; D is perhaps TRBD1 (5 bases). This CDR3 region has 16 residues. The germline V gene encodes CDR1 SGHRS and CDR2 YFSETQ. Trimming took off 3 bases at V and 6 bases at J, with 21 bases between the two ends. This chain's CDR3 is CASSYKMQGEWSEAFF. CDR3 nucleotide sequence: TGCGCCAGCAGCTACAAGATGCAGGGCGAATGGTCTGAAGCTTTCTTT.

This clone has just one count. This chain joins TRBV5-1 and TRBJ1-5; 7 bases are shared with TRBD1. CDR3 size: 16 residues. The V gene's germline CDR1 is SGHRS and CDR2 YFSETQ. V shed 0 bases, J shed 1 base, and the junction held 4 bases outside the gene matches. CDR3 sequence (DNA): TGCGCCAGCAGCTTGGGAGACAGGGAAAGCAATCAGCCCCAGCATTTT. Amino acids: CASSLGDRESNQPQHF.

This rearrangement joins TRBV6-1 to TRBJ2-1; tentative D call: TRBD2 (6 bases). CDR1 and CDR2 (germline): MNHNS, SASEGT. V dropped 2 bases and J dropped 7 bases, with 12 bases sitting between them. This CDR3 has 14 amino acids. The CDR3, as DNA: TGTGCCAGCAGTGAAAGGCTAGCGCGGAATGAGCAGTTCTTC. This gives the protein CASSERLARNEQFF.

CDR3 DNA: TGTGCCAGCAGCTTGGCCCGTACCGGGGAGCTGTTTTTT. It specifies CASSLARTGELFF. The chain uses TRBV5-4 and TRBJ2-2; D is uncertain. The CDR3 contains 13 residues. Germline V gene sequence: CDR1 SGHNT, CDR2 YYREEE (reference sequence). Deletions cut 0 bases from V and 5 bases from J, with 5 bases between.

The chain recombines TRBV3-1 (or the pseudogene TRBV3-2) with TRBJ2-4, with 9 bases lining up with TRBD2. Looked up from germline, CDR1 is LGHDT and CDR2 is YNNKEL (reference sequence). The CDR3 loop spans 18 amino acids. The J segment lost 0 bases and the V segment lost 0 bases, leaving 6 bases of the junction unmatched. The CDR3 DNA is TGTGCCAGCAGCCAAGAGGTCCTAGCGGGAATAGCCAAAAACATTCAGTACTTC. Protein: CASSQEVLAGIAKNIQYF.

This clone was counted ten times or more. The gene calls are TRBV3-1 (or the pseudogene TRBV3-2) and TRBJ1-3; no firm D call. The CDR3 has 14 amino acids. CDR1 is LGHDT and CDR2 is YNNKEL in the germline V gene (reference sequence). Between the trimmed V and J ends, which lost 3 bases and 0 bases, there was a span of 6 bases. The CDR3 region is CASSHRFSGNTIYF. The CDR3, as DNA: TGTGCCAGCAGCCACAGATTCTCTGGAAACACCATATATTTT.

The V gene is TRBV3-1 (or the pseudogene TRBV3-2), the J gene TRBJ1-1; 8 nucleotides match TRBD1. There are 15 residues in the CDR3. V lost 5 bases to trimming and J lost 4 bases; unmatched junction nucleotides: 9. Germline V gene lookup returns CDR1 LGHDT and CDR2 YNNKEL (reference sequence). CDR3: CASSFGQGEGTEAFF. The CDR3 DNA follows: TGTGCCAGCAGCTTCGGACAGGGTGAGGGCACTGAAGCTTTCTTT.